This T cell receptor (beta chain) was sequenced for a study of T cell responses to AZD1222 COVID-19 vaccine. Looking at the study overall: Pooled together were second doses at about 4 or about 12 weeks. Findings and caveats of the study: Repertoires in all cases were sampled only once the peak T cell response had passed.

Assay: immunoSEQ multiplex PCR; the TCRdb copy retains only in-frame clones and omits some. Of roughly 160,000 clones listed, 75% to 90% are singletons. Points on this clone: Its cognate antigen is unknown.

Between the trimmed V and J ends, which lost 5 bases and 1 base, there was a span of 9 bases. The length of the CDR3 is 14 residues. CDR1 and CDR2 (germline): LNHNV, YYDKDF (reference sequence). The receptor comes from an adult in good health. The chain joins TRBV15 to TRBJ2-1; D remains unclear. This specimen consisted of peripheral blood, obtained on day 0 of AZD1222 vaccination. The CDR3 DNA reads as TGTGCCACCAGCCCGGACCCATCCTACAATGAGCAGTTCTTC. Protein: CATSPDPSYNEQFF. Variable domain in full (rest from reference TRBV15 and TRBJ2-1): DAMVIQNPRYQVTQFGKPVTLSCSQTLNHNVMYWYQQKSSQAPKLLFHYYDKDFNNEADTPDNFQSRRPNTSFCFLDIRSPGLGDTAMYLCATSPDPSYNEQFFGPGTRLTVL.